What follows are 8 T cell receptor beta chains derived from one specimen sequenced in a study of T cells in localized non-small cell lung cancer. The assay was immunoSEQ multiplex PCR, and TCRdb's table has in-frame clones only and misses some. The sample holds 70,000 to 100,000 clones; under 95% are singletons and the top ten take 4.1%. The sequencing used PBMCs, collected before any cancer treatment. These receptors all come from a woman aged 35-75 years with stage II squamous cell lung carcinoma.

V gene TRBV11-2 combines with J gene TRBJ1-6; D is uncertain. Germline assignment: CDR1 SGHAT and CDR2 FQNNGV. V was pared by 4 bases and J by 0 bases, with 16 bases between. CDR3 size: 18 residues. The CDR3 loop reads CASSWRGTGSSYNSPLHF. CDR3 in DNA: TGTGCCAGCAGCTGGCGCGGCACGGGCAGCTCCTATAATTCACCCCTCCACTTT. Based on the CDR3 plus reference TRBV11-2 and TRBJ1-6, the full variable domain is EAGVAQSPRYKIIEKRQSVAFWCNPISGHATLYWYQQILGQGPKLLIQFQNNGVVDDSQLPKDRFSAERLKGVDSTLKIQPAKLEDSAVYLCASSWRGTGSSYNSPLHFGNGTRLTVT.

V is TRBV19 and J is TRBJ2-5, with D perhaps matching TRBD2 (7 bases). This CDR3 contains 15 residues. Germline-derived CDR1 and CDR2 are LNHDA and SQIVND (reference sequence). V shed 7 bases and J shed 2 bases, with 17 bases lying between them. For the CDR3, the DNA is TGTGCCAGTACCCCTGGGGGGGGCGGACAAGAGACCCAGTACTTC. It encodes CASTPGGGGQETQYF.

V gene TRBV5-4 combines with J gene TRBJ2-7; no clear D. There are 12 residues in the CDR3. Germline V gene data show CDR1 as SGHNT and CDR2 as YYREEE (reference sequence). V was shortened by 0 bases and J by 6 bases, with 7 bases between the two germline ends. The CDR3 sequence: CASSLAPSEQYF. The CDR3, as DNA: TGTGCCAGCAGCTTGGCCCCGAGCGAGCAGTACTTC.

The V call is TRBV5-6, the J call TRBJ2-3; D is ambiguous. The CDR3 consists of 13 residues. In germline, CDR1 is SGHDT, CDR2 YYEEEE. V lost 1 base, J lost 0 bases, and 3 bases lay in between. The CDR3 spells CASSLTSTDTQYF. CDR3 nucleotides: TGTGCCAGCAGCTTGACTAGCACAGATACGCAGTATTTT.

V usage is TRBV14 and J usage is TRBJ2-5; 9 bases align to TRBD1. The J call is doubtful: the DNA matches TRBJ2-7 better. The germline gives CDR1 SGHDN, CDR2 FVKESK. This CDR3 contains 15 residues. For the CDR3, the DNA is TGTGCCAGCAGCCACCGCCCGGGACAGGGAGCCGAGCAGTACTTC. This sequence encodes CASSHRPGQGAEQYF.

The chain uses TRBV28 and TRBJ1-3; D call uncertain. Deletions cut 1 base from V and 0 bases from J, with 4 bases between. Germline V gives CDR1 MDHEN, CDR2 SYDVKM. This CDR3 comprises 14 residues. The CDR3 loop reads CASSLYSSGNTIYF. CDR3 coding DNA: TGTGCCAGCAGTTTATACAGCTCTGGAAACACCATATATTTT.

The chain carries TRBV6-5 and TRBJ2-1; 7 nucleotides agree with TRBD2. CDR3 length: 14 residues. CDR1 and CDR2 from the germline V gene are MNHEY and SVGAGI. After removal of 10 bases from V and 5 bases from J, the junction contained 11 bases not matched to a gene. The CDR3 coding sequence is TGTGCCACCGCTAGCGGCTCCAGACACAATGAGCAGTTCTTC. It codes for CATASGSRHNEQFF.

This clone was seen many times. The genes are TRBV6-1 and TRBJ1-6; a weak D match, TRBD1 (5 bases). The CDR3 totals 15 residues. V lost 10 bases and J lost 3, with 16 bases in between. Germline V gene sequence: CDR1 MNHNS, CDR2 SASEGT. The CDR3 DNA sequence: TGTGCCACGCTTCAGGGCCACATCTATAATTCACCCCTCCACTTT. Translating gives CATLQGHIYNSPLHF.